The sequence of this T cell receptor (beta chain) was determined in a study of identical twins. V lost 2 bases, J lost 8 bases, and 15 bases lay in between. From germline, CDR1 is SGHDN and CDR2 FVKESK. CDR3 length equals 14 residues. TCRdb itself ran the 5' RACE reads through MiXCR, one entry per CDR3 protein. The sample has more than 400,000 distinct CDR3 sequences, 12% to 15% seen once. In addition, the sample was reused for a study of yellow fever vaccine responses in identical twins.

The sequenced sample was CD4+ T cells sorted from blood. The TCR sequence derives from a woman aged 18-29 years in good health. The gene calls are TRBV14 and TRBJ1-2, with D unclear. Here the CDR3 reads CASSQSLPVGGYTF. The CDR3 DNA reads TGTGCCAGCAGCCAATCCCTCCCCGTAGGAGGCTACACCTTC.